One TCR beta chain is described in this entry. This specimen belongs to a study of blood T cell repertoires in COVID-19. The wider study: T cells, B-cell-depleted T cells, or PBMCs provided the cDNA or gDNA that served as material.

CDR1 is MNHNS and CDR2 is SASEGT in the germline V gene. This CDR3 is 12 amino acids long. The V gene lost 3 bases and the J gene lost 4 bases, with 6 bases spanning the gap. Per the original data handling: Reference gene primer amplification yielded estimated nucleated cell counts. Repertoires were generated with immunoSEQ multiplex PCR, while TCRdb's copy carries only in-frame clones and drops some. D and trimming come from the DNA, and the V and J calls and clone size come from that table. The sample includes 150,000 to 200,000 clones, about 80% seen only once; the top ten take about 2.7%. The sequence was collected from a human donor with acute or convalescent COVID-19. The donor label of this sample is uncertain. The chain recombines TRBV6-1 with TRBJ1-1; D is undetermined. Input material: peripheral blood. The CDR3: CASSDIGTEAFF. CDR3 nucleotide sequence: TGTGCCAGCAGTGACATCGGCACTGAAGCTTTCTTT.